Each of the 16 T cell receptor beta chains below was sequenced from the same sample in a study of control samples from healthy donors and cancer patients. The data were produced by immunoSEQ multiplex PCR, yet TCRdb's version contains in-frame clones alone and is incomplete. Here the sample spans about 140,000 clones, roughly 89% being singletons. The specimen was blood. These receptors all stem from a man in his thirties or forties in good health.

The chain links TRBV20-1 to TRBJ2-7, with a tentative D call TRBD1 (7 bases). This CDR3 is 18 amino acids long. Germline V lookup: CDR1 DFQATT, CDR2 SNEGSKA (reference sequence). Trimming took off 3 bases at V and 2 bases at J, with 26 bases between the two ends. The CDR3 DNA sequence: TGCAGTGCTAGTCGGAGGGGGCAGATCCTACAACGTCCCTACGAGCAGTACTTC. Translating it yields CSASRRGQILQRPYEQYF.

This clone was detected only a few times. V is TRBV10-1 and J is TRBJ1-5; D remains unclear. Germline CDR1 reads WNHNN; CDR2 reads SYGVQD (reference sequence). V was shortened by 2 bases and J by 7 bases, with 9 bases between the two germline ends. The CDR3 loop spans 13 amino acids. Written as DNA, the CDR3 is TGCGCCAGCAGTGAGGCCTCAGGCCAGCCCCAGCATTTT. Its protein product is CASSEASGQPQHF.

The CDR3 region has the DNA TGTGCCAGCAGTTACAGGGTAGTAGCAGATACGCAGTATTTT. This translates into CASSYRVVADTQYF. The chain employs TRBV6-2 or TRBV6-3 and TRBJ2-3; D remains ambiguous. Trimming left V 2 bases short and J 4 bases short, with 10 bases between. Germline lookup yields CDR1 MNHEY and CDR2 SVGEGT. This CDR3 contains 14 residues.

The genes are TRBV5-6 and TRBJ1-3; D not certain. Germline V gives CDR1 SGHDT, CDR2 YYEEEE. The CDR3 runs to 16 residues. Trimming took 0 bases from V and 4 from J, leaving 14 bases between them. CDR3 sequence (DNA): TGTGCCAGCAGCTTGGCCTTTAGGGCTGACGGAAACACCATATATTTT. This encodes CASSLAFRADGNTIYF.

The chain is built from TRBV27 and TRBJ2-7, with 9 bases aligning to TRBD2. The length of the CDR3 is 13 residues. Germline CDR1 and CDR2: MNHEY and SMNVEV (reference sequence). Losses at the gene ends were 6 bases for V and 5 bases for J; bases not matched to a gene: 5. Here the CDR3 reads CASSLLAGHEQYF. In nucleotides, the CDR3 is TGTGCCAGCAGCCTCCTAGCGGGACACGAGCAGTACTTC.

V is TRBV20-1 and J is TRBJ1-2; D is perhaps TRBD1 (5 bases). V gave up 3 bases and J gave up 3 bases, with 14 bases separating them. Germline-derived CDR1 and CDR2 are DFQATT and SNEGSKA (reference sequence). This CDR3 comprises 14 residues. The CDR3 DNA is TGCAGTGCTAGTCCGGGACTTGGGCACTATGGCTACACCTTC. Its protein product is CSASPGLGHYGYTF.

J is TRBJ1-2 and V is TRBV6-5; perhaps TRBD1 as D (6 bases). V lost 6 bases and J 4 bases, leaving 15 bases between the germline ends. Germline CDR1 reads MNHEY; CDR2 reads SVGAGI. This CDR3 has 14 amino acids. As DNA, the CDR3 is TGTGCCAGCAGGGGTACAGGGTTAAGCTATGGCTACACCTTC. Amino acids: CASRGTGLSYGYTF.

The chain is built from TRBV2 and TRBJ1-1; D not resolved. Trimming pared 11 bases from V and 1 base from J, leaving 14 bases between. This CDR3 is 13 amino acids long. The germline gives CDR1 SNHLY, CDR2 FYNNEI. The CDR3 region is CAGNTRQNTEAFF. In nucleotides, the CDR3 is TGTGCCGGCAATACCAGACAGAACACTGAAGCTTTCTTT.

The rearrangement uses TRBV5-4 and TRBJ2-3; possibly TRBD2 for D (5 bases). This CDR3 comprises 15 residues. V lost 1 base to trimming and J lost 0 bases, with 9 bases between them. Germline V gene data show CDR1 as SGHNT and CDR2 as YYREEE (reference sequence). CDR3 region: CASSLLRASTDTQYF. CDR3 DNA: TGTGCCAGCAGCTTGTTGAGGGCTAGCACAGATACGCAGTATTTT. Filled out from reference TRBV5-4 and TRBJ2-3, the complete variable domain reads ETGVTQSPTHLIKTRGQQVTLRCSSQSGHNTVSWYQQALGQGPQFIFQYYREEENGRGNFPPRFSGLQFPNYSSELNVNALELDDSALYLCASSLLRASTDTQYFGPGTRLTVL.

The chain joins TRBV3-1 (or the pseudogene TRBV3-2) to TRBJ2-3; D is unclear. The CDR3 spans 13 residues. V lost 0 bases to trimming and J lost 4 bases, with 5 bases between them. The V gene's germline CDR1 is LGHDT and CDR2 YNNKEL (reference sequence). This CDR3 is CASSQDRADTQYF. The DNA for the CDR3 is TGTGCCAGCAGCCAAGATCGAGCAGATACGCAGTATTTT.

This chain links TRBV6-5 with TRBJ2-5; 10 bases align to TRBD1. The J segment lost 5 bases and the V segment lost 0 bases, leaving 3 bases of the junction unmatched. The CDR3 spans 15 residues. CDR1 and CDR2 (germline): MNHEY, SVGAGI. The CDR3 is CASSYSTGGGETQYF. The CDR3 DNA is TGTGCCAGCAGTTACTCGACAGGGGGCGGGGAGACCCAGTACTTC.

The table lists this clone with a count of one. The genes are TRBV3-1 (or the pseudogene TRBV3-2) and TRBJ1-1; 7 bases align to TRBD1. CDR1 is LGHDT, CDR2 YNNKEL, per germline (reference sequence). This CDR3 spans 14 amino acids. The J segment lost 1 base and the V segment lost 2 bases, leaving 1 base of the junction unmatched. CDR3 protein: CASSQWDRNTEAFF. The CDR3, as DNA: TGTGCCAGCAGCCAATGGGACAGGAACACTGAAGCTTTCTTT.

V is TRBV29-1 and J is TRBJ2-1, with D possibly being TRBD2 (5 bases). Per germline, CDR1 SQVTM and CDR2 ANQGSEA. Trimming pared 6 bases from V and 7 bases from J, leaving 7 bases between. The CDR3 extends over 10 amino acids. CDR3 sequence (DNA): TGCAGCGTGGAGGTGAATGAGCAGTTCTTC. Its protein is CSVEVNEQFF.

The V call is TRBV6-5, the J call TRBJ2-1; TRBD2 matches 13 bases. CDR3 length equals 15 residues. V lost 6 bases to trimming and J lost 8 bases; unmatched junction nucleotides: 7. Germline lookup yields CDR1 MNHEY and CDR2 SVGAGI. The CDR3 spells CASSVLAGGPDEQFF. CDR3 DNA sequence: TGTGCCAGCAGCGTACTAGCGGGAGGGCCAGATGAGCAGTTCTTC.

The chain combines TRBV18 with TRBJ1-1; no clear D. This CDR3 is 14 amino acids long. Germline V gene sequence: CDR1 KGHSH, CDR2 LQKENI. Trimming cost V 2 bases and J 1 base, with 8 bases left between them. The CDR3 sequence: CASSPLGKNTEAFF. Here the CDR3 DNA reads TGTGCCAGCTCACCATTGGGGAAGAACACTGAAGCTTTCTTT.

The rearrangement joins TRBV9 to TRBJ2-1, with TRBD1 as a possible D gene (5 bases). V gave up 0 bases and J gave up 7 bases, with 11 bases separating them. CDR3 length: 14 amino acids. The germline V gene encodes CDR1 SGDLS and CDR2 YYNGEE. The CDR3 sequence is CASSVDWGRNEQFF. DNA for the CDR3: TGTGCCAGCAGCGTAGATTGGGGCAGAAATGAGCAGTTCTTC.